Here is one T cell receptor (beta chain) with its context. Its antigen is undetermined. Clones were read by immunoSEQ multiplex PCR, and TCRdb kept only the in-frame ones, dropping some. The data show 300,000 to 400,000 clones, 67% seen once. The entry originates in a study of cytotoxic CD8 clonotypes in ibrutinib-treated CLL. Study results and caveats: Sampling times (in sustained-remission versus progressing patients) were not the same. Against age-matched healthy donors, baseline clonality ran higher and tracked circulating CD8+ T-cell counts.

With V trimmed by 0 bases and J by 6 bases, 4 bases remained unmatched. The CDR3 totals 15 residues. In germline, CDR1 is SGHAT, CDR2 FQNNGV. Source: PBMCs, taken after 36 months of ibrutinib treatment. V is TRBV11-2 and J is TRBJ2-5, with 10 bases matching TRBD1. The clonotype was recovered from a human donor with chronic lymphocytic leukemia. The DNA for the CDR3 is TGTGCCAGCAGCTTAGATGGGACAGGGGTCCAGACCCAGTACTTC. This encodes CASSLDGTGVQTQYF.